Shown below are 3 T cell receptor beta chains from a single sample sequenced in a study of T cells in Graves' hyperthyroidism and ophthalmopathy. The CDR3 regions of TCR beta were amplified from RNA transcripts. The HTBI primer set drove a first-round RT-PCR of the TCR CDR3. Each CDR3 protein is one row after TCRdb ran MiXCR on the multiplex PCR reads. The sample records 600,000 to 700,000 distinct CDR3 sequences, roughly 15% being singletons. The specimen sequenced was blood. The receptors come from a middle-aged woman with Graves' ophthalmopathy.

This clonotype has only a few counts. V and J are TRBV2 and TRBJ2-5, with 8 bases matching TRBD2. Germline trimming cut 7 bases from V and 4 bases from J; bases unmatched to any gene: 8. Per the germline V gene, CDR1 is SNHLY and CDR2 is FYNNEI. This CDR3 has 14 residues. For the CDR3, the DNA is TGTGCCAGCAAAGTTCAGCGGGAGTTAGAGACCCAGTACTTC. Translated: CASKVQRELETQYF.

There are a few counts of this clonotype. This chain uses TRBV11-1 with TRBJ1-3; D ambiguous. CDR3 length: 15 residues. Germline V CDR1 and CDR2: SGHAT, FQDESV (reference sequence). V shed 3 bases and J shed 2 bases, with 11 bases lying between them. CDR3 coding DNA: TGTGCCAGCAGCTTGAATTCTCCCCCTGGAAACACCATATATTTT. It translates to CASSLNSPPGNTIYF.

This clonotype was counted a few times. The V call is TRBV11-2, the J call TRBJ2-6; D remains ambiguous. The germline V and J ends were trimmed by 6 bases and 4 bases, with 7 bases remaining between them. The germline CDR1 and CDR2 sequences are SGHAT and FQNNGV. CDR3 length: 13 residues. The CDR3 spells CASRLGGANVLTF. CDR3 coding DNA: TGTGCCAGCAGGCTTGGGGGGGCCAACGTCCTGACTTTC.